This note documents a single T cell receptor (beta chain) sequence. What it recognizes is unknown. This sample stems from a study of T cell clusters in autoimmune cytopenias. At the level of the study: TRB sequencing had a median approximately 52,000 reads and about 2,400 distinct clonotypes per sample. Broader study findings: No cluster-lack signature appeared between secondary cytopenia and chronic lymphocytic leukemia patients, apparently due to lymphoma masking. Primary autoimmune cytopenia patients appeared to lack physiological T cell clusters present in healthy donors. TRB repertoire shifts in secondary cytopenia and chronic lymphocytic leukemia mostly reflected lymphoma, not autoimmunity.

TRB was amplified by touch-down multiplex PCR, primer pools A and B combined. TCRdb reprocessed the multiplex PCR reads and keeps a single row for each CDR3 protein, giving no DNA. The sample table includes 6,500 to 8,000 distinct CDR3 sequences. Each sample's input was around 250 ng genomic DNA, 35,000 to 40,000 genome equivalents. The CDR3 sequence is 14 residues long. Germline CDR1 SGHNT, CDR2 YYREEE (reference sequence). Sequencing used peripheral blood. This clonotype was sampled from a human donor with an autoimmune cytopenia or autoimmune hepatitis (not recorded which). The rearrangement uses TRBV5-4 and TRBJ2-5. The CDR3 sequence: CASRVGVDGETQYF.